Below, one TCR beta chain is given with its context. These data originate in a study of cytomegalovirus exposure and HLA in healthy donors. PCR used 60 Vbeta primers and 13 Jbeta primers. Using immunoSEQ multiplex PCR, the repertoire was profiled, and TCRdb retains in-frame clones only, with some absent. The sample lists 75,000 to 95,000 clones; over 55% were seen once. Trimming left V 5 bases short and J 0 bases short, with 5 bases between. CDR1 and CDR2 from the germline V gene are MDHEN and SYDVKM. The CDR3 extends over 12 amino acids. V gene TRBV28 combines with J gene TRBJ2-7; D is ambiguous. Sequencing used PBMCs. The sequence derives from a woman in her forties or fifties in good health and CMV-seropositive. The CDR3 is CASSVSSYEQYF. In DNA, the CDR3 is TGTGCCAGCAGTGTCAGCTCCTACGAGCAGTACTTC.